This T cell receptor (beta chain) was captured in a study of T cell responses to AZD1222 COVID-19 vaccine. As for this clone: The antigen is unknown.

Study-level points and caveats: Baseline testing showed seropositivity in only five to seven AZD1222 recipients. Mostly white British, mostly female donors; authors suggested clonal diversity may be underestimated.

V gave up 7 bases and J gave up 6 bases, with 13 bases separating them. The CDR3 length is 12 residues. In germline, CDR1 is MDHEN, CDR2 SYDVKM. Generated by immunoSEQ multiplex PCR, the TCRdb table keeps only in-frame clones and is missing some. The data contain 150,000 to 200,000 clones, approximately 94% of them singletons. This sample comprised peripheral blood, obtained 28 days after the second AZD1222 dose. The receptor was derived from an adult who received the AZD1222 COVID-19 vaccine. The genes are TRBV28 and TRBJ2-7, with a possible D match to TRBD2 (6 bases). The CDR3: CASKSRRAEQYF. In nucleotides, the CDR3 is TGTGCCAGCAAATCTAGGAGGGCCGAGCAGTACTTC.